The TCR beta chain under discussion was sequenced for a study of cytomegalovirus exposure and HLA in healthy donors. The CDR3 consists of 15 residues. The V and J ends lost 0 bases and 5 bases, in that order; junction bases with no gene match: 6. Germline V lookup: CDR1 SGDLS, CDR2 YYNGEE. PCR used 60 Vbeta primers and 13 Jbeta primers. Profiling relied on immunoSEQ multiplex PCR, and the TCRdb table lists in-frame clones only, not all of them. The profile shows 65,000 to 85,000 clones, just over 85% of them singletons. Findings of the study overall: Analysis was carried out at a later point, and it linked a missense DCLRE1C variant to TCR beta V- and J-gene trimming.

A remark on this clone: What it binds is unknown.

The sequenced sample consisted of PBMCs. The rearrangement joins TRBV9 to TRBJ1-2, with TRBD1 identical over 8 bases. The receptor's source is a woman aged 25 to 39 in good health and CMV-seronegative. This chain's CDR3 is CASSVASGGPYGYTF. CDR3 nucleotide sequence: TGTGCCAGCAGCGTAGCGTCAGGGGGCCCATATGGCTACACCTTC.